In its sample, the clone carrying this TCR beta chain was seen a few times. Its antigen remains unknown. CDR3 length: 15 residues. Germline assignment: CDR1 MNHEY and CDR2 SMNVEV (reference sequence). The treatment here: oral pan-JAK inhibitor, 5-10 mg twice daily. Lesional scalp punch biopsies and peripheral blood were collected from alopecia areata patients. cDNA reverse transcribed from extracted RNA served as the sequencing template. The method was immunoSEQ multiplex PCR; TCRdb's version includes in-frame clones alone and lacks a portion of them. The profile covers more than 90,000 clones, with roughly three fifths appearing a single time and roughly 17% taken by the ten largest. The data stem from a study of CD8+ T cells in alopecia areata. Study results and limitations: Mice showed TCR sharing more clearly than patients did, possibly owing to HLA. It was lesional scalp, especially alopecia totalis/universalis, that showed higher clonality than normal scalp.

The chain combines TRBV27 with TRBJ2-3; D is possibly TRBD1 or TRBD2 (5 bases each). The TCR comes from a human donor with alopecia areata. Here the sequenced sample was CD8+ T cells sorted from blood, taken between weeks 55 and 65, from a patient treated with tofacitinib. CDR3: CGVRGRGSPGDTQYF. Here the CDR3 DNA reads TGTGGGGTGAGGGGTCGGGGCTCCCCGGGGGATACGCAGTATTTT.